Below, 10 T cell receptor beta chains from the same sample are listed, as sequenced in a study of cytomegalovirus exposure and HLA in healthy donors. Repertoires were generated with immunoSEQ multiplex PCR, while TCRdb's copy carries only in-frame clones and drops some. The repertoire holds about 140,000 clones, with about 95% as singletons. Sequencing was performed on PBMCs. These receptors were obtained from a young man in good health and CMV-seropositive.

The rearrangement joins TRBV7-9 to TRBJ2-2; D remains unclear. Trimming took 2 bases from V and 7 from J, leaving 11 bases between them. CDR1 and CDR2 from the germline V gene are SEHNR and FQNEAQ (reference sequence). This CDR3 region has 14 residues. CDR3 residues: CASSLLSSFGELFF. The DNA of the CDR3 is TGTGCCAGCAGCTTACTTAGTTCCTTCGGGGAGCTGTTTTTT.

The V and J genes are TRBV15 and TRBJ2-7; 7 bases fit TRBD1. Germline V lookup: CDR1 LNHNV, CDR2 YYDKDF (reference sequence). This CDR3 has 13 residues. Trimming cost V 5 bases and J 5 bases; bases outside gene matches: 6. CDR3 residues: CATSRDSLHEQYF. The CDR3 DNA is TGTGCCACCAGCCGGGACAGTTTACACGAGCAGTACTTC.

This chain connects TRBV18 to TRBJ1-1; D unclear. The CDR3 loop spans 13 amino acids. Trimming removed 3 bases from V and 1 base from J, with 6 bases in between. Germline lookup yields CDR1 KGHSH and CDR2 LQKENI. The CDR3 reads CASSPQANTEAFF. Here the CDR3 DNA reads TGTGCCAGCTCACCCCAGGCGAACACTGAAGCTTTCTTT.

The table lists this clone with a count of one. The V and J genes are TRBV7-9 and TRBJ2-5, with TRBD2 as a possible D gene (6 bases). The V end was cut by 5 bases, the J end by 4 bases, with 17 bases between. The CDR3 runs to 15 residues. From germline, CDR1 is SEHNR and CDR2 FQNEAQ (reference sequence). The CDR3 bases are TGTGCCAGCAGCATTCTGGGGCTGGGGGGAGAGACCCAGTACTTC. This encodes CASSILGLGGETQYF. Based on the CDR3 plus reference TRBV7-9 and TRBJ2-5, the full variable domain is DTGVSQNPRHKITKRGQNVTFRCDPISEHNRLYWYRQTLGQGPEFLTYFQNEAQLEKSRLLSDRFSAERPKGSFSTLEIQRTEQGDSAMYLCASSILGLGGETQYFGPGTRLLVL.

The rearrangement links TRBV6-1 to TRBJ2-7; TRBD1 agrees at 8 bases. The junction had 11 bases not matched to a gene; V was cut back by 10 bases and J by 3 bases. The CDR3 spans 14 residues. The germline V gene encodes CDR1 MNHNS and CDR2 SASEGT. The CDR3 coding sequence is TGTGCCACCGCGCCCGGGACAGGACTCTACGAGCAGTACTTC. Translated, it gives CATAPGTGLYEQYF.

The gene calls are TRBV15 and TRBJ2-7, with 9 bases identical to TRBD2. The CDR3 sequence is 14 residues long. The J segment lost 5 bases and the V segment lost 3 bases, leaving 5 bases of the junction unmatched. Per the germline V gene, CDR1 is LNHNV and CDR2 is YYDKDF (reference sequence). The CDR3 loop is CATSRGIAGDEQYF. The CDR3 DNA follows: TGTGCCACCAGCAGGGGGATAGCGGGAGACGAGCAGTACTTC.

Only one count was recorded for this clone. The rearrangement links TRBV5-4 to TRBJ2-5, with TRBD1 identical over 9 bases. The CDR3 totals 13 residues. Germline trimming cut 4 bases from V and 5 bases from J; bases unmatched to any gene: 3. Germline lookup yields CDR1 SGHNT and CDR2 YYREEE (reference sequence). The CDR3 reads CASSRDRDETQYF. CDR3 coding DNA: TGTGCCAGCAGCCGGGACAGGGATGAGACCCAGTACTTC. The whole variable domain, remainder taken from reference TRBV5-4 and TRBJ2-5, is ETGVTQSPTHLIKTRGQQVTLRCSSQSGHNTVSWYQQALGQGPQFIFQYYREEENGRGNFPPRFSGLQFPNYSSELNVNALELDDSALYLCASSRDRDETQYFGPGTRLLVL.

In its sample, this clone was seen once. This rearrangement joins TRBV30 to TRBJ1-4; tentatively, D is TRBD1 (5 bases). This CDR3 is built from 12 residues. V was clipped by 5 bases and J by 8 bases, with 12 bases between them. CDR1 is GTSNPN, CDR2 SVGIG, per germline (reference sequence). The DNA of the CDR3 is TGTGCCTGGGCCCAGGGCTGGGAAAAACTGTTTTTT. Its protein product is CAWAQGWEKLFF.

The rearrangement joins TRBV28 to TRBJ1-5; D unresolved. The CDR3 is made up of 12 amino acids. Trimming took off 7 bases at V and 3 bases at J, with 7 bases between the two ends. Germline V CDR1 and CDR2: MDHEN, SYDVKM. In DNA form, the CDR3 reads TGTGCCAGCACCCCCCTCAATCAGCCCCAGCATTTT. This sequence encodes CASTPLNQPQHF.

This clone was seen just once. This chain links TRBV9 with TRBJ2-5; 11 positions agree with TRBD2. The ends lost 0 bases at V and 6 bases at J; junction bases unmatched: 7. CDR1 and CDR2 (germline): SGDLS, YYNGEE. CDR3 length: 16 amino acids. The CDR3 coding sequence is TGTGCCAGCAGCGTAGGATTAGCGGGAGGGCCGAAGACCCAGTACTTC. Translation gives CASSVGLAGGPKTQYF.